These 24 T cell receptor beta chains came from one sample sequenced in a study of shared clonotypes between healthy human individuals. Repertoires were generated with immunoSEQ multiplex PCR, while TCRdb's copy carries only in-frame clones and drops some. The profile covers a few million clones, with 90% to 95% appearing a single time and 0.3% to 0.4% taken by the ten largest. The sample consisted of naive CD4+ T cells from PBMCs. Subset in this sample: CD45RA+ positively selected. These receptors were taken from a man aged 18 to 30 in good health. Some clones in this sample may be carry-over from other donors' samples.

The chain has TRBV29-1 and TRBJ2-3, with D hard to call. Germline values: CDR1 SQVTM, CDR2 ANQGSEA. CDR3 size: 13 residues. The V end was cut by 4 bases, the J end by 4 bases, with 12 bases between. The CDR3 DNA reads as TGCAGCGTTGTGTCACCACCCCCAGATACGCAGTATTTT. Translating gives CSVVSPPPDTQYF.

The CDR3 sequence is CAISDPRQGGTNEKLFF. In nucleotides, the CDR3 is TGTGCCATCAGTGATCCGAGACAGGGAGGAACTAATGAAAAACTGTTTTTT. This chain joins TRBV10-3 and TRBJ1-4; 7 bases are a match to TRBD1. The ends lost 3 bases at V and 1 base at J; junction bases unmatched: 8. Germline V gene sequence: CDR1 ENHRY, CDR2 SYGVKD. The CDR3 loop spans 17 amino acids.

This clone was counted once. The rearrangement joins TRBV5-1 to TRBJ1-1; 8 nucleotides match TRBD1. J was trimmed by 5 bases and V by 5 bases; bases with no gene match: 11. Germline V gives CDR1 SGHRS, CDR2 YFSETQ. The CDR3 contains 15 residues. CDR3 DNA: TGCGCCAGCAGGCCCGTCTCAGGGGGCGGAACTGAAGCTTTCTTT. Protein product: CASRPVSGGGTEAFF.

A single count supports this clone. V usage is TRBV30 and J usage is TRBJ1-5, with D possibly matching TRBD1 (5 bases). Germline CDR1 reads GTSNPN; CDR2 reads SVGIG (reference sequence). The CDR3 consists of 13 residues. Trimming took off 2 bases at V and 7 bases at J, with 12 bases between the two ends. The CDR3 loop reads CAWSQAEGQPQHF. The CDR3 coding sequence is TGTGCCTGGAGTCAGGCGGAGGGGCAGCCCCAGCATTTT.

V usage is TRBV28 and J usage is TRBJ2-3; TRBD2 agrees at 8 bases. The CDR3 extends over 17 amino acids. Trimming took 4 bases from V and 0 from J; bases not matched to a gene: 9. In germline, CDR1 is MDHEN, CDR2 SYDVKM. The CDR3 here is CASSSGGARASTDTQYF. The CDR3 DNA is TGTGCCAGCAGTTCGGGGGGGGCCCGCGCTAGCACAGATACGCAGTATTTT.

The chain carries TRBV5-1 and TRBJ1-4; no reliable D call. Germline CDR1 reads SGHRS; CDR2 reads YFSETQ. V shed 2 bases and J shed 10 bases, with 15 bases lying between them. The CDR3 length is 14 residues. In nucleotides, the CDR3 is TGCGCCAGCAGCTTACGTGACCCGACGGTAAAACTGTTTTTT. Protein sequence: CASSLRDPTVKLFF.

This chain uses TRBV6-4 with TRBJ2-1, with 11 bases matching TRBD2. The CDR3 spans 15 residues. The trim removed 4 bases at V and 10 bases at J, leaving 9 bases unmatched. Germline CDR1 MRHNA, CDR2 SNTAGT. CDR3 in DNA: TGTGCCAGCAGTGCTGTAGCGGGAGGGCCCAGGGAGCAGTTCTTC. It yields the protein CASSAVAGGPREQFF.

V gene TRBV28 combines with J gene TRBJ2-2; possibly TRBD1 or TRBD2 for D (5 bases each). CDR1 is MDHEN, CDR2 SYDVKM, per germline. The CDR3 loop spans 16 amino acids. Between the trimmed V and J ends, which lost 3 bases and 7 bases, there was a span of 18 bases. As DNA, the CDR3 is TGTGCCAGCAGTTTCGGACTGGGGGTGGTTAACGGGGAGCTGTTTTTT. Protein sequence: CASSFGLGVVNGELFF.

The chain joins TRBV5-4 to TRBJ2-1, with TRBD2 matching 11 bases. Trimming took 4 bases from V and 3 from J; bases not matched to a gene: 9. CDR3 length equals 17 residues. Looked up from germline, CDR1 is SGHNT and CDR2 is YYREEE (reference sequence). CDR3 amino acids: CASSLAGGLRGYNEQFF. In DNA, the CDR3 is TGTGCCAGCAGCCTAGCGGGAGGCCTTCGCGGCTACAATGAGCAGTTCTTC.

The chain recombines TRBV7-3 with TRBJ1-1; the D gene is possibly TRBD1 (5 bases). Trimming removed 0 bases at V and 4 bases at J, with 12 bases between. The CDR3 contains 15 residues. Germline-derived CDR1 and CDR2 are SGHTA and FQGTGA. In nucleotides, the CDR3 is TGTGCCAGCAGCTTAACGGGGCGGGGGACCACTGAAGCTTTCTTT. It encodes CASSLTGRGTTEAFF.

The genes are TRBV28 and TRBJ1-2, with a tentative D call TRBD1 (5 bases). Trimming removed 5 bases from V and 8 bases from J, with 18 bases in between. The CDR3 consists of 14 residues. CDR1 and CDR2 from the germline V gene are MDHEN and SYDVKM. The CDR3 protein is CASSRFRDLLGYTF. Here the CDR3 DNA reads TGTGCCAGCAGTAGATTCCGGGACCTGCTAGGCTACACCTTC.

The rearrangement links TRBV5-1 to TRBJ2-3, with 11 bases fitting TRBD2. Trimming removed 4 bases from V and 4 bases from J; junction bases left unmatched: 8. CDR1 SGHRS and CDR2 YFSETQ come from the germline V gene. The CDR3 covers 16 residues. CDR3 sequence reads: CASSPGTSGAPDTQYF. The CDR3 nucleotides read TGCGCCAGCAGCCCTGGGACTAGCGGCGCCCCAGATACGCAGTATTTT.

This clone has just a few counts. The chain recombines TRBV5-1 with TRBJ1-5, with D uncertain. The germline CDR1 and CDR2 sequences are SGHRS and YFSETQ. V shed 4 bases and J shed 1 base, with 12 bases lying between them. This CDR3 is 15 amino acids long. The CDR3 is CASSIGSVSNQPQHF. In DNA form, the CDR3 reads TGCGCCAGCAGCATTGGGTCAGTAAGCAATCAGCCCCAGCATTTT.

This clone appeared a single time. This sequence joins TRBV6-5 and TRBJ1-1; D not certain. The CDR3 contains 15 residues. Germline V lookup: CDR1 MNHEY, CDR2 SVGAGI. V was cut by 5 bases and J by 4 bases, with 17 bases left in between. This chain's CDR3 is CASSLTSTGGTEAFF. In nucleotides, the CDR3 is TGTGCCAGCAGTCTAACATCTACGGGTGGCACTGAAGCTTTCTTT.

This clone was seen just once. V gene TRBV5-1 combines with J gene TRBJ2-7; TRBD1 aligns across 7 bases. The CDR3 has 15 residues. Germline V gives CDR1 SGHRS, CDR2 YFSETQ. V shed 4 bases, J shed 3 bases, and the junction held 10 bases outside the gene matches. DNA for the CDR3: TGCGCCAGCAGCCCGAGGGTGGGACAGCTCTACGAGCAGTACTTC. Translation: CASSPRVGQLYEQYF. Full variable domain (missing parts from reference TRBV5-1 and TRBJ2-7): KAGVTQTPRYLIKTRGQQVTLSCSPISGHRSVSWYQQTPGQGLQFLFEYFSETQRNKGNFPGRFSGRQFSNSRSEMNVSTLELGDSALYLCASSPRVGQLYEQYFGPGTRLTVT.

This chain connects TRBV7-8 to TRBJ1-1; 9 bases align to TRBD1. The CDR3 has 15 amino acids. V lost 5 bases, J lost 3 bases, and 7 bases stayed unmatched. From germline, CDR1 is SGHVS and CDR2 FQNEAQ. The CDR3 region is CASSPRTGADTEAFF. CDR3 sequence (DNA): TGTGCCAGCAGCCCCCGGACAGGGGCAGACACTGAAGCTTTCTTT.

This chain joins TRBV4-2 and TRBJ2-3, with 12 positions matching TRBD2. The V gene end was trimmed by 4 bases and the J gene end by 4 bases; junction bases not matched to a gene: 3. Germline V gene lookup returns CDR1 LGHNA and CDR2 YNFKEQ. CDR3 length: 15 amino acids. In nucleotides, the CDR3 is TGTGCCAGCAGCCCTTCTAGCGGGAGGGCAGATACGCAGTATTTT. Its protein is CASSPSSGRADTQYF.

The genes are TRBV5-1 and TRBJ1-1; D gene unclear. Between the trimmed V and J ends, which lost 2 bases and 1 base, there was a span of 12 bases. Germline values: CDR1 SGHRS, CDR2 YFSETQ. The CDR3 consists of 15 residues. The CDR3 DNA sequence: TGCGCCAGCAGCTTTGGTGGGGATAGGAACACTGAAGCTTTCTTT. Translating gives CASSFGGDRNTEAFF.

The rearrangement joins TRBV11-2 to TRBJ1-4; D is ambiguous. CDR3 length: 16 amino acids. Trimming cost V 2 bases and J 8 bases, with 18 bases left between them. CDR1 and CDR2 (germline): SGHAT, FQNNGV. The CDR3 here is CASSLSHQTFGEKLFF. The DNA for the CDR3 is TGTGCCAGCAGCTTATCCCACCAGACGTTTGGGGAAAAACTGTTTTTT.

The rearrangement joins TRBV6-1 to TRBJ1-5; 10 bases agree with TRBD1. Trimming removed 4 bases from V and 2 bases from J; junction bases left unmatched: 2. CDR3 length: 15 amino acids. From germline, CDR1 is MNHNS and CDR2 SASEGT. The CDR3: CASSGQGAGNQPQHF. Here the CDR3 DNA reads TGTGCCAGCAGTGGACAGGGGGCGGGCAATCAGCCCCAGCATTTT.

The CDR3 region has the DNA TGTGCCATCAGCCCTAGCGGGTCCTGGCCGGGGGAGCTGTTTTTT. Translation: CAISPSGSWPGELFF. This chain connects TRBV10-3 to TRBJ2-2; the match to TRBD2 covers 8 bases. Germline CDR1 and CDR2: ENHRY and SYGVKD. Trimming took 6 bases from V and 8 from J; bases not matched to a gene: 11. This CDR3 is built from 15 residues.

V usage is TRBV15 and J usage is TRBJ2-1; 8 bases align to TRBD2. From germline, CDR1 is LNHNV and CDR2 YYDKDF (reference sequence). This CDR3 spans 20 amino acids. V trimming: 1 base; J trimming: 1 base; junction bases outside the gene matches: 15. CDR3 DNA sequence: TGTGCCACCAGCAGAGGCAGGGGAGGCTTAGCGGGAAAGTCCTACAATGAGCAGTTCTTC. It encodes CATSRGRGGLAGKSYNEQFF. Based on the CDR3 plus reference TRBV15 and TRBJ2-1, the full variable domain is DAMVIQNPRYQVTQFGKPVTLSCSQTLNHNVMYWYQQKSSQAPKLLFHYYDKDFNNEADTPDNFQSRRPNTSFCFLDIRSPGLGDTAMYLCATSRGRGGLAGKSYNEQFFGPGTRLTVL.

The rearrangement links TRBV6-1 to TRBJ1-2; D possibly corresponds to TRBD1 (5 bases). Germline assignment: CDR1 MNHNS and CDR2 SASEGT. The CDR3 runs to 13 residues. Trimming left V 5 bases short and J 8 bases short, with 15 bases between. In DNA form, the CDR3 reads TGTGCCAGCAGTCTAGGGGATTCCTTCGGCTACACCTTC. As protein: CASSLGDSFGYTF.

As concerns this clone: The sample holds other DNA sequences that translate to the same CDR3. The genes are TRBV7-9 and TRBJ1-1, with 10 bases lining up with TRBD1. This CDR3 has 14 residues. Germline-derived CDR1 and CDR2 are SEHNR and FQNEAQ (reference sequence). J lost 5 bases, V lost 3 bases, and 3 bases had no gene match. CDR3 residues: CASSLGQGRTEAFF. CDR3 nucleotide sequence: TGTGCCAGCAGCTTGGGACAGGGGCGGACTGAAGCTTTCTTT.